The entry that follows covers one T cell receptor (beta chain) sequence. The antigen is unknown. TCRdb reprocessed the 5' RACE reads with MiXCR, giving one entry per CDR3 protein. The table lists roughly 240,000 distinct CDR3 sequences, roughly 15% of them singletons. These data are taken from a study of T-cell memory formation after mild COVID-19. Overall study: Largely donor-specific TCR clusters were found.

Regarding the study as a whole: From day 15 to 85, contracting clones were balanced between CD4 and CD8, whereas later expanders leaned toward CD4+.

V gave up 2 bases and J gave up 8 bases; unmatched junction bases: 7. Germline CDR1 and CDR2: MNHNS and SASEGT. The CDR3 contains 14 residues. The source of this sequence is a man aged 18 to 29 who had mild COVID-19 (a few samples of this study predate the infection). Cell type and time point are not known. The V gene is TRBV6-1, the J gene TRBJ1-1, with 8 bases that match TRBD1. Sequencing was done on a sample of PBMCs or a T cell subset sorted from them (not recorded which). CDR3 sequence (DNA): TGTGCCAGCAGTGAACCCCGGACAGGGTTGGAAGCTTTCTTT. Encoded protein: CASSEPRTGLEAFF.